The entry that follows covers one TCR delta chain sequence. The antigen this receptor binds is unknown. No clone much larger than this one lies a single base away; base qualities are absent. The source of the sample is a study of Vδ1+ human thymocytes (dated by TCRdb to the late 2010s). For the study in its entirety: mRNA-level TRG and TRD CDR3 repertoires of highly purified Vdelta1+ thymocytes from young children were characterised as a data resource. Earlier work had validated the multiplex-based CDR3 amplicon strategy against 5'RACE-based methods for generating CDR3 amplicons. What the study reported, not specific to this receptor: No clustering by age or sex was observed, so analyses did not stratify donors by these variables. Because unexpected Vdelta2 sequences could lead to misinterpretation of bulk repertoire data, the authors recommended using highly purified populations and single-cell validation. In contrast to oligoclonal peripheral blood repertoires, thymic TRG and TRD repertoires appeared to be highly polyclonal with Gaussian CDR3 length distributions. Numerous TRG clonotypes were shared among donors (up to about 6.9x10^3), while TRD repertoires were essentially private (a maximum of about 120 shared). Even though sort purity was high, approximately 21% of thymic TRD sequences were Vdelta2 (and few were Vdelta3), which was not the case for the peripheral blood Vdelta1+ controls.

RNA was extracted with the RNeasy mini kit and reverse transcribed using Superscript III. CDR3 amplicons were produced by multiplex PCR using pooled V-gene forward primers and a constant-region reverse primer with Illumina adaptor overhangs. After gel purification, the amplicons were indexed with Nextera index primers over roughly 8 extra PCR cycles and then purified using AMPure XP beads. Sequencing of libraries was performed on an Illumina MiSeq using paired-end 250 bp reads, dual indexing and a roughly 21% PhiX spike-in. Per the source publication's procedure: FastQC was used to check read quality, and ea-utils fastq-join was used to merge TRG read pairs. Sequences were annotated with IMGT/HighV-QUEST, keeping only productive sequences with unambiguous V-gene assignment; clonotypes were defined by identical CDR3 sequence. For downstream analysis, VDJtools 1.1.1, tcR 2.2.3, Treemap and vegan Shannon diversity in R 3.4.4 were used. TCRdb recomputed clones from the public reads with CATT; identical DNA rows were then combined. TCRdb, not the original authors, processed these V and J calls. The table for this sample lists 25,000 to 30,000 delta-chain clones; 7.4% of them were counted only once. 0.85% to 1% of the sample is taken by the ten largest.

The CDR3, from cysteine to phenylalanine, totals 13 residues. Only the CDR3 portion is preserved as DNA: 39 bases, with reading frame beginning at the first base. Thymic samples were depleted of alphabeta T cells, then CD3+ TCRVdelta1+ TCRVdelta2- thymocytes were FACS-sorted. A purity of about 97% to 99.6% was achieved for sorted Vdelta1+ thymocytes. Thymic specimens were obtained from 8 paediatric patients, aged from about 5 days to 16 months, who were undergoing corrective cardiac surgery. Thymic tissue was dispersed and mononuclear cells isolated on a Histopaque-1077 density gradient. For staining, the antibodies used were anti-TCRVdelta1 clone TS8.2, anti-TCRVdelta2 clone B6, anti-CD3 clone HIT3a and anti-TCRalphabeta clone IP26.

This receptor was identified in a girl under three years old who had congenital heart surgery. No V gene call was produced; the J gene was TRDJ1; TRDD3, the table's D call, lacks a check against the DNA. The sequencing sample was made of Vdelta1+ gamma-delta thymocytes from the thymus. Interpreted using the paper, the cell subset or site label stands for: FACS-sorted CD3+ TCRalphabeta- TCRVdelta1+ TCRVdelta2- thymocytes. The CDR3 here reads CALLLRGTDKLIF. The DNA sequence is as follows: TGTGCTCTTTTACTACGAGGGACCGATAAACTCATCTTT.